This entry is about one TCR beta chain. Its target is unknown. This record belongs to a study of T cells expressing NK-cell markers. Overall study results and limits: A range of about 1.0-8% of CD8+ T cells consisted of dominant NKG2C+ clonotypes in several donors.

The CDR3 length is 16 residues. CDR1 is SGHDT and CDR2 is YYEEEE in the germline V gene. 5'RACE template switching built TCR beta cDNA with unique molecular identifiers. TCRdb reprocessed the 5' RACE reads and reports one entry per CDR3 protein, with no DNA. Across about 260,000 distinct CDR3 sequences, the top ten clones capture more than 3.5% of the sample. This sequence originates from a woman between 18 and 70 years old in good health. The sample comprised blood T cells: a sorted CD56 or NKG2C T cell subset, CD4+ or CD8+ T cells, or bulk PBMC T cells (not recorded which). The genes are TRBV5-6 and TRBJ1-5. The CDR3 loop is CASSAHRAHSNQPQHF.